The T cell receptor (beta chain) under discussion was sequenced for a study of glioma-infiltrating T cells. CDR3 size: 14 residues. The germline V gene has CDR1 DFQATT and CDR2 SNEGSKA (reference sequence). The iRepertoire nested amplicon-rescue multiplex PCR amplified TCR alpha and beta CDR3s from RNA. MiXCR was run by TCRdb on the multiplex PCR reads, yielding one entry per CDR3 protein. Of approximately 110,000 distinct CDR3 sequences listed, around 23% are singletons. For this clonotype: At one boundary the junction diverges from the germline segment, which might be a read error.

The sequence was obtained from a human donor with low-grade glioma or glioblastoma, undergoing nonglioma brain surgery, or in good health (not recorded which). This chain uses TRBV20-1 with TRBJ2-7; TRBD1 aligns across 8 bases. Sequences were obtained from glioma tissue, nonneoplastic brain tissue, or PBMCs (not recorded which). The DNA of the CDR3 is TGCAGTGCTAGAGACAAGACAGGGGTGACCGAGCGGTACTTC. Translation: CSARDKTGVTERYF.